Listed here are 14 T cell receptor beta chains from one sample, sequenced in a study of blood T cell repertoires in COVID-19. The data were produced by immunoSEQ multiplex PCR, yet TCRdb's version contains in-frame clones alone and is incomplete. The sample holds about 480,000 clones, more than 75% seen once. The specimen sequenced was PBMCs or T cells enriched from blood (not recorded which). All receptors come from a woman between 40 and 55 years old who had recovered from COVID-19.

This chain links TRBV11-2 with TRBJ2-2; D might be TRBD1 (5 bases). This CDR3 contains 15 residues. V was pared by 10 bases and J by 1 base, with 16 bases between. Germline loops: CDR1 SGHAT, CDR2 FQNNGV. DNA of the CDR3: TGTGCCATTCAATTAGGGGCAAGGAACACCGGGGAGCTGTTTTTT. This sequence encodes CAIQLGARNTGELFF.

The chain employs TRBV19 and TRBJ1-3; 10 bases agree with TRBD1. V lost 5 bases to trimming and J lost 4 bases; unmatched junction nucleotides: 8. The germline V gene encodes CDR1 LNHDA and CDR2 SQIVND (reference sequence). This CDR3 comprises 16 residues. This chain's CDR3 is CASSLRTGGGGNTIYF. In nucleotides, the CDR3 is TGTGCCAGTAGTCTCCGGACAGGGGGGGGAGGAAACACCATATATTTT.

The chain combines TRBV7-9 with TRBJ2-7, with 10 bases fitting TRBD2. V trimming: 2 bases; J trimming: 8 bases; junction bases outside the gene matches: 9. The germline V gene encodes CDR1 SEHNR and CDR2 FQNEAQ (reference sequence). This CDR3 has 15 amino acids. In DNA form, the CDR3 reads TGTGCCAGCAGCTTATTCCCCCTAGCGGGAGACCAGCAGTACTTC. Its protein is CASSLFPLAGDQQYF.

The chain joins TRBV4-2 to TRBJ2-1, with TRBD2 matching 7 bases. Trimming removed 0 bases from V and 0 bases from J; junction bases left unmatched: 5. From germline, CDR1 is LGHNA and CDR2 YNFKEQ. This CDR3 region has 17 residues. CDR3 in DNA: TGTGCCAGCAGCCAAGAAGGCGGGAGTAGCTCCTACAATGAGCAGTTCTTC. This gives the protein CASSQEGGSSSYNEQFF.

This chain links TRBV25-1 with TRBJ1-1; 7 bases are shared with TRBD1. Losses at the gene ends were 6 bases for V and 3 bases for J; bases not matched to a gene: 4. Germline V CDR1 and CDR2: MGHDK, SYGVNS. The CDR3 consists of 13 residues. The CDR3 nucleotides read TGTGCCAGCAGACAGGGGCGGGACACTGAAGCTTTCTTT. It translates to CASRQGRDTEAFF.

V usage is TRBV12-3 or TRBV12-4 and J usage is TRBJ2-3, with D possibly being TRBD1 (5 bases). The CDR3 is made up of 13 amino acids. Trimming removed 1 base from V and 5 bases from J, with 7 bases in between. CDR3 amino acids: CASSLGTKDTQYF. DNA of the CDR3: TGTGCCAGCAGTTTAGGGACAAAAGATACGCAGTATTTT.

This chain connects TRBV7-8 to TRBJ2-5, with TRBD1 matching 8 bases. V trimming: 3 bases; J trimming: 5 bases; junction bases outside the gene matches: 5. The V gene's germline CDR1 is SGHVS and CDR2 FQNEAQ. The CDR3 has 14 residues. The CDR3 spells CASSFQGAVETQYF. CDR3 DNA: TGTGCCAGCAGCTTTCAGGGGGCCGTCGAGACCCAGTACTTC.

The chain has TRBV30 and TRBJ1-4, with 8 positions matching TRBD1. Germline V gene lookup returns CDR1 GTSNPN and CDR2 SVGIG (reference sequence). CDR3 length: 13 amino acids. V trimming: 8 bases; J trimming: 10 bases; junction bases outside the gene matches: 12. CDR3 sequence (DNA): TGTGCCGTCACAGGGGGGCCAGGCGGAAAACTGTTTTTT. Amino acids: CAVTGGPGGKLFF.

V gene TRBV7-2 combines with J gene TRBJ2-3, with TRBD2 matching over 7 bases. This CDR3 region has 13 residues. CDR1 and CDR2 (germline): SGHTA, FQGNSA. J lost 4 bases, V lost 9 bases, and 7 bases had no gene match. The CDR3 here is CASVGGRPDTQYF. CDR3 nucleotide sequence: TGTGCCAGTGTGGGAGGGCGTCCAGATACGCAGTATTTT.

J is TRBJ1-2 and V is TRBV15; 7 bases align to TRBD1. The CDR3 contains 15 residues. Trimming took 0 bases from V and 9 from J; bases not matched to a gene: 10. Germline-derived CDR1 and CDR2 are LNHNV and YYDKDF (reference sequence). The DNA for the CDR3 is TGTGCCACCAGCAGAGATCGACAGGGCCTCCGTAGCTACACCTTC. This gives the protein CATSRDRQGLRSYTF.

The V call is TRBV27, the J call TRBJ1-1, with D possibly being TRBD1 (6 bases). Trimming stripped 2 bases from V and 2 bases from J, with 15 bases between. Germline loops: CDR1 MNHEY, CDR2 SMNVEV (reference sequence). The CDR3 extends over 16 amino acids. The CDR3 is CASSLPPRGPNTEAFF. The CDR3 coding sequence is TGTGCCAGCAGTTTACCCCCCAGGGGTCCAAACACTGAAGCTTTCTTT.

The genes are TRBV4-1 and TRBJ2-5, with 8 bases fitting TRBD2. Trimming cost V 3 bases and J 9 bases; bases outside gene matches: 18. CDR3 size: 17 residues. From germline, CDR1 is MGHRA and CDR2 YSYEKL. CDR3 bases: TGCGCCAGCAGCCAGGGATGGGGGCGGGAGGCCCCCCCACCCCAGTACTTC. It translates to CASSQGWGREAPPPQYF.

The J gene is TRBJ2-5, the V gene TRBV6-5, with D maybe TRBD2 (5 bases). The CDR3 length is 13 residues. Trimming left V 6 bases short and J 5 bases short, with 13 bases between. Germline V gene lookup returns CDR1 MNHEY and CDR2 SVGAGI. This chain's CDR3 is CASSRWSGETQYF. The CDR3, as DNA: TGTGCCAGCAGCCGGTGGTCGGGGGAGACCCAGTACTTC.

The table lists this clone with many counts. V usage is TRBV7-2 and J usage is TRBJ2-7, with TRBD2 as a possible D gene (6 bases). V was trimmed by 1 base and J by 3 bases, leaving 10 bases between them. Germline lookup yields CDR1 SGHTA and CDR2 FQGNSA. This CDR3 has 14 amino acids. The CDR3 sequence: CASSLGGTGYEQYF. DNA of the CDR3: TGTGCCAGCAGCTTAGGCGGGACGGGCTACGAGCAGTACTTC.